This T cell receptor (beta chain) was captured in a study of cytomegalovirus exposure and HLA in healthy donors. Per the germline V gene, CDR1 is SGDLS and CDR2 is YYNGEE. This CDR3 has 17 amino acids. V lost 3 bases and J lost 6, with 23 bases in between. PCR was performed using 60 Vbeta and 13 Jbeta primers. Method: immunoSEQ multiplex PCR; TCRdb's copy keeps in-frame clones and lacks some. The sample lists 150,000 to 200,000 clones, around four fifths occurring once. The rearrangement joins TRBV9 to TRBJ2-3, with a weak D call TRBD2 (5 bases). This sequence originates from a man in his fifties or sixties in good health and CMV-seronegative. Sequencing input: PBMCs. CDR3 DNA sequence: TGTGCCAGCAGCGGAAGCCCTAGGACTCCGGACCGGGATACGCAGTATTTT. Its protein is CASSGSPRTPDRDTQYF.